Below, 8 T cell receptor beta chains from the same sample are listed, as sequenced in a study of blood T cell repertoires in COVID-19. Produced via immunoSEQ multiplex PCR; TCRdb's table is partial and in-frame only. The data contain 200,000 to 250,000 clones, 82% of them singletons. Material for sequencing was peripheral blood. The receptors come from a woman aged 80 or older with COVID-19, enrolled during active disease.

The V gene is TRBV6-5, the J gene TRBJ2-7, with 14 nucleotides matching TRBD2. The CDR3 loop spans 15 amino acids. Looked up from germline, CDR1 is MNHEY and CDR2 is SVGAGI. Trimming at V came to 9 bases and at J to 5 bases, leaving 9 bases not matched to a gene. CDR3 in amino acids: CASKTRGLAGDEQYF. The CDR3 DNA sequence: TGTGCCAGTAAAACCCGGGGACTAGCGGGAGACGAGCAGTACTTC.

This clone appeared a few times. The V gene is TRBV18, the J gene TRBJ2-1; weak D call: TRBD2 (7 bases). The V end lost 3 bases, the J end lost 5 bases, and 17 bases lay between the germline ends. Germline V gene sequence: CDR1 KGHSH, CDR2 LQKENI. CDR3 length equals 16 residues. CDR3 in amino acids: CASSPQRRGGDNEQFF. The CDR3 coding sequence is TGTGCCAGCTCACCGCAACGTAGGGGGGGGGACAATGAGCAGTTCTTC.

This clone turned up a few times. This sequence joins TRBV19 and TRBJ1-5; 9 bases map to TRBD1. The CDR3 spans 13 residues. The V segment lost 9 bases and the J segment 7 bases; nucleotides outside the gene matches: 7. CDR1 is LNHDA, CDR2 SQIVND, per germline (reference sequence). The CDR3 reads CASRDRAHQPQHF. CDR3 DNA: TGTGCCAGCCGGGACAGGGCCCACCAGCCCCAGCATTTT.

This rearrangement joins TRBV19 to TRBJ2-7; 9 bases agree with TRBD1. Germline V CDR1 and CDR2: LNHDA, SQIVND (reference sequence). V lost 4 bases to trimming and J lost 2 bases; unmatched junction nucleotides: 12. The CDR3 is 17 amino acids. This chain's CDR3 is CASSRYWSDRGTYEQYF. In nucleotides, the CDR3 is TGTGCCAGTAGTAGATACTGGTCTGACAGGGGGACCTACGAGCAGTACTTC.

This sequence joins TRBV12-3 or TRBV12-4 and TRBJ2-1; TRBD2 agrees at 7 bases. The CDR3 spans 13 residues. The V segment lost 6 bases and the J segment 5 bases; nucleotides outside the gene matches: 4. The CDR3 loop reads CASRGTTDNEQFF. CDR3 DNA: TGTGCCAGCAGAGGGACTACTGACAATGAGCAGTTCTTC.

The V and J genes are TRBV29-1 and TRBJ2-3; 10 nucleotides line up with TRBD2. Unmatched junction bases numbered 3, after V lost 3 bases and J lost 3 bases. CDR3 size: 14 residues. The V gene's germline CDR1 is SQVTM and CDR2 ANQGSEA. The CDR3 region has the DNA TGCAGCGTTGAGCCTAGCGGGAGTACAGATACGCAGTATTTT. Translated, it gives CSVEPSGSTDTQYF.

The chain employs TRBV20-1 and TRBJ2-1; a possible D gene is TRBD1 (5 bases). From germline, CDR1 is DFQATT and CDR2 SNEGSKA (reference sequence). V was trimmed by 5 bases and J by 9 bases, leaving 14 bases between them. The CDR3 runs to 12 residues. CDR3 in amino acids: CSAGGLGAEQFF. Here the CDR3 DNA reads TGCAGTGCTGGTGGGCTTGGGGCTGAGCAGTTCTTC.

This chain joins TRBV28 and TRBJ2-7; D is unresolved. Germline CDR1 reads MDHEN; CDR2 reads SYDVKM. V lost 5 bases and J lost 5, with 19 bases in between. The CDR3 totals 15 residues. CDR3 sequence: CASSTPRLLVNEQYF. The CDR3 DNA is TGTGCCAGCAGTACACCCCGGCTCCTAGTAAACGAGCAGTACTTC.